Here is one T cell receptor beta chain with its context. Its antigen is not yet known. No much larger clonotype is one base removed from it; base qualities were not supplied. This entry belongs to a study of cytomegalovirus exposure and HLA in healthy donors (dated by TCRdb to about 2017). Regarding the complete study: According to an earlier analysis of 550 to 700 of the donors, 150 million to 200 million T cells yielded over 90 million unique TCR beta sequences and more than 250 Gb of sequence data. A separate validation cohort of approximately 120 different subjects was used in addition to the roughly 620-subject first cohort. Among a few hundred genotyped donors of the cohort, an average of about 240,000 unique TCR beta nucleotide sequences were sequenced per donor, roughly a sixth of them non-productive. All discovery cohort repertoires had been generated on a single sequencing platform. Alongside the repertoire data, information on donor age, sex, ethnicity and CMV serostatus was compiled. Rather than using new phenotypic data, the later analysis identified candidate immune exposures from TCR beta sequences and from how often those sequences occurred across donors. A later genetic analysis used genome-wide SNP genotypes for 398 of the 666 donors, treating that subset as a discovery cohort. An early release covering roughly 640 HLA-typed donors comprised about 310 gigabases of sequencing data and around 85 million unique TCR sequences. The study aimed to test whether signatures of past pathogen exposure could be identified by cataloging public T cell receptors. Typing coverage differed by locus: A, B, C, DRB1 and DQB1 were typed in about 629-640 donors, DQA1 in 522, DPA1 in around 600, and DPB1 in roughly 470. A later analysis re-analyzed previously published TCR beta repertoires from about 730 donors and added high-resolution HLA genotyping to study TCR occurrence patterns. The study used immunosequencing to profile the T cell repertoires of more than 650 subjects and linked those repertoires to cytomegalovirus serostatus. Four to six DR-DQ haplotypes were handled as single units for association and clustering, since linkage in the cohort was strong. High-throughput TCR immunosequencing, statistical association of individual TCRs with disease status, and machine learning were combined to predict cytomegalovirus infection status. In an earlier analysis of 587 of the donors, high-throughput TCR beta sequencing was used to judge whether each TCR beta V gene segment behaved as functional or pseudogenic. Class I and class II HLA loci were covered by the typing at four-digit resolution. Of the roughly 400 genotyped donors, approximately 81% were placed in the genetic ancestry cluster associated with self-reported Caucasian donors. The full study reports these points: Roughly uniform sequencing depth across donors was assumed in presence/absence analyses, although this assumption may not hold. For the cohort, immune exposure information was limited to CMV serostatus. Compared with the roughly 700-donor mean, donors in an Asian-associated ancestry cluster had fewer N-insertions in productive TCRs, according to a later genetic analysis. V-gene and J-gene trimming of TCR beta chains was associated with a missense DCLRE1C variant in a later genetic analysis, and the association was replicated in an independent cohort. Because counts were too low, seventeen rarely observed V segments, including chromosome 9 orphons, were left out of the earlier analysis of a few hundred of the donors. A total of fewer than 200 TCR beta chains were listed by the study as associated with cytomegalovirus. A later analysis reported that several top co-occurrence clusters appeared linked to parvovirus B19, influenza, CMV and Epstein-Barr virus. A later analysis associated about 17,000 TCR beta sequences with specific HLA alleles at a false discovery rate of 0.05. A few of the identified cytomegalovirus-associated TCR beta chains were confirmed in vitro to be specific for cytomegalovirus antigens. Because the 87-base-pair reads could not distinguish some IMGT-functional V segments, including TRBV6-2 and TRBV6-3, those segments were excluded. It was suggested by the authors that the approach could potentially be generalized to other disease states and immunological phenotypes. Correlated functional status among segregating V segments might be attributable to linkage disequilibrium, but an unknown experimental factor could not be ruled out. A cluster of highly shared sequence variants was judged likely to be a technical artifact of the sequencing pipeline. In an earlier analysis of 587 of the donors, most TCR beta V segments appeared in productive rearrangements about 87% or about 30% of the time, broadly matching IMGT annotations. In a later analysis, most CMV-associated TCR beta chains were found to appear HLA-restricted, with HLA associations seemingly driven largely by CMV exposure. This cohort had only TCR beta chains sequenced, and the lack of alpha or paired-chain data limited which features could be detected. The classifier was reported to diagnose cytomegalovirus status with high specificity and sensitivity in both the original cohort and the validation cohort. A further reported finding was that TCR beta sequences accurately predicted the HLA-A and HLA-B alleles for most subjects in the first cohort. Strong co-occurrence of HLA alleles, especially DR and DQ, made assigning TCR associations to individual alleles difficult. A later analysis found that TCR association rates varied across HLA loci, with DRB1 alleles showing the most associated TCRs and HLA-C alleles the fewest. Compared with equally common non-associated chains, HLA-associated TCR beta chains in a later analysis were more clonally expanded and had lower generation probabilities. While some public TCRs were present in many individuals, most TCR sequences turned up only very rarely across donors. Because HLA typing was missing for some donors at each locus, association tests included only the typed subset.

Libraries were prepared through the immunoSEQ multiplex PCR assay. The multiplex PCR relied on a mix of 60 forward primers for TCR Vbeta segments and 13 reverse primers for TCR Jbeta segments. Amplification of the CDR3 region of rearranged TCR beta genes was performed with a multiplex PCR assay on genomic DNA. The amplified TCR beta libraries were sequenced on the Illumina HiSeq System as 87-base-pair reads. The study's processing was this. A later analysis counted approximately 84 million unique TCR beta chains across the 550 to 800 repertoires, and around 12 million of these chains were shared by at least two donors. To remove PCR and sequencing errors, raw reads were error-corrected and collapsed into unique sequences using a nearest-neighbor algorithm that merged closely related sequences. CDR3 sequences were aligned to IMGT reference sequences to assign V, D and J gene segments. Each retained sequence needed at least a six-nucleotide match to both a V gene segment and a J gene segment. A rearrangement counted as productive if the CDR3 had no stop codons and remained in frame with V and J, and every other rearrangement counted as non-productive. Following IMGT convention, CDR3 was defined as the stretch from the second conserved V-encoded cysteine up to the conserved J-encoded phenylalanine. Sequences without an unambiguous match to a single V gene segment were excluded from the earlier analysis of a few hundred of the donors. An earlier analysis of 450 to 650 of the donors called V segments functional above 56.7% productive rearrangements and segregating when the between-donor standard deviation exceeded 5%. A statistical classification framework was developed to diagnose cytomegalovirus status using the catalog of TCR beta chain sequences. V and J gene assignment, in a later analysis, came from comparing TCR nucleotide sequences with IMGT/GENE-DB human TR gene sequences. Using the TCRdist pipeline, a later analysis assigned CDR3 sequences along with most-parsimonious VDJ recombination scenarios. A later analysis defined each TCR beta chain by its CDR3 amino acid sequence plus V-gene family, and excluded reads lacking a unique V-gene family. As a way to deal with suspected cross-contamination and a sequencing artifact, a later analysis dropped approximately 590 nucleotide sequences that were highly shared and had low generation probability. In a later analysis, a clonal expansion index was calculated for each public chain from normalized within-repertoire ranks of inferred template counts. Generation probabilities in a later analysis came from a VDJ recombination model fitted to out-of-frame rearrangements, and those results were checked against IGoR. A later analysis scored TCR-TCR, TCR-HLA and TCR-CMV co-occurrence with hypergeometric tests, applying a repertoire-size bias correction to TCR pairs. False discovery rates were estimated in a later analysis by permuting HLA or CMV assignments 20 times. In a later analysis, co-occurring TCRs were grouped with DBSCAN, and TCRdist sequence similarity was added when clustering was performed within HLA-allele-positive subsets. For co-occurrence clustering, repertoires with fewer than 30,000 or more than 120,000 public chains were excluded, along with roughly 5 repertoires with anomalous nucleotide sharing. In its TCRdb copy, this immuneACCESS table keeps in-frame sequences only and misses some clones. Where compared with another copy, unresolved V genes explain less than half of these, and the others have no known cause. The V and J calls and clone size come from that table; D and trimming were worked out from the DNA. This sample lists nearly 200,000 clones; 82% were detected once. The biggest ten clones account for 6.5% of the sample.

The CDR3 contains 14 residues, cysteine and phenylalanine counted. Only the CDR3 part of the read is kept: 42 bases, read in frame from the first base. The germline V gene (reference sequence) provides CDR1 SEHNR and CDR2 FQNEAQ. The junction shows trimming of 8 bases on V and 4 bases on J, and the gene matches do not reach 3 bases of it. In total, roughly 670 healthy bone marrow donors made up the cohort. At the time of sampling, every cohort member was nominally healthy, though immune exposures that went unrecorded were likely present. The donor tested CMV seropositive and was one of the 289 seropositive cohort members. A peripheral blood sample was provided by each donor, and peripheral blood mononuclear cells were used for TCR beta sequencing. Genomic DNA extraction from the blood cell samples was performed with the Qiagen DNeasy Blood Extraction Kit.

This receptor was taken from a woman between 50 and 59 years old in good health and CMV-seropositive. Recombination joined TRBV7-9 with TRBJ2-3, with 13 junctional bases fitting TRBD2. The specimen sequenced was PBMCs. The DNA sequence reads TGTGCCAGCCGGACTAGCGGGAGATCAGATACGCAGTATTTT. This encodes CASRTSGRSDTQYF.